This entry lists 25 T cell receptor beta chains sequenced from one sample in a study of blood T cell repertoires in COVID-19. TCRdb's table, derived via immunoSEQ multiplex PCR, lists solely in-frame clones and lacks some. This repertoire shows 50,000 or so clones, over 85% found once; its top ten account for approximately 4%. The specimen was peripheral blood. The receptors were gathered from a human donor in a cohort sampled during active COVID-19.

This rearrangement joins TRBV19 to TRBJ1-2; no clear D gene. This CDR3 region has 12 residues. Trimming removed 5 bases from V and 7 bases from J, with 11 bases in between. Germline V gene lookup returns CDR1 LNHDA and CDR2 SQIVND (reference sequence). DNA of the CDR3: TGTGCCAGTAGTTTGGGAGGAATTGGCTACACCTTC. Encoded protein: CASSLGGIGYTF.

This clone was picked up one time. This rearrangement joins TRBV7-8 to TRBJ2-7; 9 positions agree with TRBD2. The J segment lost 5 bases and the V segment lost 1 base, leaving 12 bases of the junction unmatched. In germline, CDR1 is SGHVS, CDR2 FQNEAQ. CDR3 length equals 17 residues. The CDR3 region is CASSLGWPAGGSDEQYV. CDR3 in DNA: TGTGCCAGCAGCTTAGGGTGGCCAGCGGGAGGTTCAGACGAGCAGTACGTC.

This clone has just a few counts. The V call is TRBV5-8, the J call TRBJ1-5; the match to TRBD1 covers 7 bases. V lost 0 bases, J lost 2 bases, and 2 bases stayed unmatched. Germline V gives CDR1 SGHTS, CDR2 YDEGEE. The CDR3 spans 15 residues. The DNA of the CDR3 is TGTGCCAGCAGCTTGGGGGGGACAGGCAATCAGCCCCAGCATTTT. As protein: CASSLGGTGNQPQHF.

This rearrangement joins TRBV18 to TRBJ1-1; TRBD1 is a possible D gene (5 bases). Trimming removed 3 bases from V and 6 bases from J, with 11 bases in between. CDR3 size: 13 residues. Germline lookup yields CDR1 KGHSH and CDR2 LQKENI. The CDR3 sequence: CASSPRRGAEAFF. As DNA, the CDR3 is TGTGCCAGCTCACCTCGAAGGGGCGCTGAAGCTTTCTTT.

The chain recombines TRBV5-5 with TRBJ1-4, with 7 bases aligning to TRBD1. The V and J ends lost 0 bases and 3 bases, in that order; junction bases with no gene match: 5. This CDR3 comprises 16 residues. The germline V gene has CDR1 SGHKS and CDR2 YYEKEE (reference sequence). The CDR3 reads CASSLGIQGSNEKLFF. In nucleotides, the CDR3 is TGTGCCAGCAGCTTGGGGATACAGGGGTCTAATGAAAAACTGTTTTTT.

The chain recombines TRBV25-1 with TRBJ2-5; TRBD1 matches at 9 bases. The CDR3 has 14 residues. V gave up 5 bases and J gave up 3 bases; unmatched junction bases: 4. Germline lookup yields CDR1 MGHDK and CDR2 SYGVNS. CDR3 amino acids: CASSTTGGKETQYF. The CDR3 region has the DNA TGTGCCAGCAGTACGACAGGGGGTAAAGAGACCCAGTACTTC. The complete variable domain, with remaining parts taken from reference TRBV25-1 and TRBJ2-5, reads EADIYQTPRYLVIGTGKKITLECSQTMGHDKMYWYQQDPGMELHLIHYSYGVNSTEKGDLSSESTVSRIRTEHFPLTLESARPSHTSQYLCASSTTGGKETQYFGPGTRLLVL.

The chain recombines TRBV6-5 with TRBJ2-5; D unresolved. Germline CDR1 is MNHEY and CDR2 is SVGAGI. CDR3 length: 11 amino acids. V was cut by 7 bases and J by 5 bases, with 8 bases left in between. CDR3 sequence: CASTAFETQYF. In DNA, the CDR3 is TGTGCCAGCACCGCGTTTGAGACCCAGTACTTC.

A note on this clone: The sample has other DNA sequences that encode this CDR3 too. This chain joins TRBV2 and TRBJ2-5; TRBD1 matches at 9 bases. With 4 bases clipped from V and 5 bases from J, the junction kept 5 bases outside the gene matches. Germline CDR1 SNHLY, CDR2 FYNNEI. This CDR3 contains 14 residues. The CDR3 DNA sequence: TGTGCCAGCAGTGGTACAGGGGGCGGGGAGACCCAGTACTTC. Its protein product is CASSGTGGGETQYF.

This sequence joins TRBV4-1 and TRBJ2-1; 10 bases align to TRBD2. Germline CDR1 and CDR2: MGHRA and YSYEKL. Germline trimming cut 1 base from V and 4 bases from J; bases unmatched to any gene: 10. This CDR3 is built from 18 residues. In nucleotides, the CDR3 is TGCGCCAGCAGCCAAGCCCCATCGGGGACTAGCGCTTACAATGAGCAGTTCTTC. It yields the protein CASSQAPSGTSAYNEQFF.

CDR3 sequence (DNA): TGTGCCAGCAGTTTTTGGGACAGGAACACTGAAGCTTTCTTT. Its protein is CASSFWDRNTEAFF. J is TRBJ1-1 and V is TRBV6-5, with 7 bases lining up with TRBD1. The V gene end was trimmed by 4 bases and the J gene end by 1 base; junction bases not matched to a gene: 3. Germline V lookup: CDR1 MNHEY, CDR2 SVGAGI. The CDR3 runs 14 residues.

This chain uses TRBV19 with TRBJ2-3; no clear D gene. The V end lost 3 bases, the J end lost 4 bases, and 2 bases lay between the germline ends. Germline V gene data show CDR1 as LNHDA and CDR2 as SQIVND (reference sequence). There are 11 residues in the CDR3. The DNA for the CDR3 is TGTGCCAGTAGTATCGCAGATACGCAGTATTTT. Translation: CASSIADTQYF. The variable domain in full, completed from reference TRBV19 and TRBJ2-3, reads DGGITQSPKYLFRKEGQNVTLSCEQNLNHDAMYWYRQDPGQGLRLIYYSQIVNDFQKGDIAEGYSVSREKKESFPLTVTSAQKNPTAFYLCASSIADTQYFGPGTRLTVL.

The CDR3 DNA sequence: TGTGCCACCAGCAGAGATTACGGGAGCGCCTGGGAGACCCAGTACTTC. Translation: CATSRDYGSAWETQYF. The chain uses TRBV15 and TRBJ2-5, with D possibly matching TRBD2 (6 bases). Trimming left V 0 bases short and J 5 bases short, with 16 bases between. The CDR3 is 16 residues long. Germline CDR1 LNHNV, CDR2 YYDKDF (reference sequence).

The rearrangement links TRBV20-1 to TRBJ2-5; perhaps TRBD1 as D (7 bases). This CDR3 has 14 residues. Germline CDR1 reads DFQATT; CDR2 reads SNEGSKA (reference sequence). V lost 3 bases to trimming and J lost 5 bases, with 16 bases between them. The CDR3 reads CSASSTRGRETQYF. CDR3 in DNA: TGCAGTGCTAGTTCCACCAGGGGGAGGGAGACCCAGTACTTC.

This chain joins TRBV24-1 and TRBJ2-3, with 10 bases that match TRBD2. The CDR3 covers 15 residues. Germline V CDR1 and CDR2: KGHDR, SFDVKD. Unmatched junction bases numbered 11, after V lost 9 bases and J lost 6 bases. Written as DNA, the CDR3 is TGTGCCACCGAAGATCCACTAGCGGGATCCGATACGCAGTATTTT. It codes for CATEDPLAGSDTQYF.

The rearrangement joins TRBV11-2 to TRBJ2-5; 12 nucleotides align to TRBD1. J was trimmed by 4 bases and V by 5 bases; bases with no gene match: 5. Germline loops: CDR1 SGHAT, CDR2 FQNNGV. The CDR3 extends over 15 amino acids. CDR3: CASSRGTGGRETQYF. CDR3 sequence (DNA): TGTGCCAGCAGCCGAGGGACAGGGGGCCGAGAGACCCAGTACTTC.

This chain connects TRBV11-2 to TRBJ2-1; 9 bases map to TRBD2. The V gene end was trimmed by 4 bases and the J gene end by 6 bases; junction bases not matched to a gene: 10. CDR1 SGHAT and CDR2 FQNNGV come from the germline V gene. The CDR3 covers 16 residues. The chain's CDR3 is CASSSYVGGRGNEQFF. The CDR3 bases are TGTGCCAGCAGCTCCTACGTAGGCGGGAGGGGCAATGAGCAGTTCTTC.

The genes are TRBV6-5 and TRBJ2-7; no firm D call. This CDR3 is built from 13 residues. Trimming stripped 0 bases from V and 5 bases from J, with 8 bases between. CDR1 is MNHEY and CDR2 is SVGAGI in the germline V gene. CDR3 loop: CASSYSSRDEQYV. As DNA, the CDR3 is TGTGCCAGCAGTTACTCCTCCCGGGACGAGCAGTACGTC.

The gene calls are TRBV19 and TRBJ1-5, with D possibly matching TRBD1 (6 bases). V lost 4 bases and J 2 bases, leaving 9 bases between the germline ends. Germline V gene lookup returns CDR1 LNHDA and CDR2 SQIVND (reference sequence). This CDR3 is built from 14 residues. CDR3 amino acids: CASSRGPGNQPQHF. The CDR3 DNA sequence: TGTGCCAGTAGTAGGGGGCCAGGCAATCAGCCCCAGCATTTT.

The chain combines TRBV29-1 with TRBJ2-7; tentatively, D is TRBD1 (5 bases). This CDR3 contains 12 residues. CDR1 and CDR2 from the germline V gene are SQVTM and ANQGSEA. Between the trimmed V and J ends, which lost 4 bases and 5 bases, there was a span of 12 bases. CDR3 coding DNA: TGCAGCGTTGGGCAGGGTGGAAACGAGCAGTACTTC. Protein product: CSVGQGGNEQYF.

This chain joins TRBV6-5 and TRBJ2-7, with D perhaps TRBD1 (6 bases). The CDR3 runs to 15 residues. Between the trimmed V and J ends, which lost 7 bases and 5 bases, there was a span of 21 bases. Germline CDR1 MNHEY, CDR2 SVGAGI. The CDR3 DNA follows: TGTGCCAGCAAGGACAGAGGGGCAGGATTGAACGAGCAGTACTTC. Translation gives CASKDRGAGLNEQYF.

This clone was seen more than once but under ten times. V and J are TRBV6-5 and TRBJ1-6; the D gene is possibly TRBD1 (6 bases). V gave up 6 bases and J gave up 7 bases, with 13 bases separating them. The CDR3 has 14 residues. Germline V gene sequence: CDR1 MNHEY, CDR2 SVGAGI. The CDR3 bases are TGTGCCAGCAGGCCTCCGGGACACAATTCACCCCTCCACTTT. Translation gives CASRPPGHNSPLHF.

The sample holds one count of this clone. The CDR3 protein is CATSDRDSYGYTF. The CDR3 bases are TGTGCCACCAGTGATCGGGACAGCTATGGCTACACCTTC. This sequence joins TRBV24-1 and TRBJ1-2; 7 bases line up with TRBD1. V dropped 3 bases and J dropped 4; count of bases not matched to a gene: 1. The length of the CDR3 is 13 residues. From germline, CDR1 is KGHDR and CDR2 SFDVKD.

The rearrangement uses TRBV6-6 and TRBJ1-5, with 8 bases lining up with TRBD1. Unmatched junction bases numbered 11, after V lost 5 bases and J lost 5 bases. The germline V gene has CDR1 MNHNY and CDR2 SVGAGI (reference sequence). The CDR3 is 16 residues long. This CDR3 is CASSPSDRGIHQPQHF. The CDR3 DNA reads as TGTGCCAGCAGTCCATCAGACAGGGGAATTCATCAGCCCCAGCATTTT.

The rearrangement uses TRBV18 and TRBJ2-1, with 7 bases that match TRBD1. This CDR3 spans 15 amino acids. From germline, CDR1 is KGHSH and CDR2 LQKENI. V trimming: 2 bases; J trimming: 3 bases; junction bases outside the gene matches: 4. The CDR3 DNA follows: TGTGCCAGCTCACCAGGGACAGCACGCTACAATGAGCAGTTCTTC. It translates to CASSPGTARYNEQFF.

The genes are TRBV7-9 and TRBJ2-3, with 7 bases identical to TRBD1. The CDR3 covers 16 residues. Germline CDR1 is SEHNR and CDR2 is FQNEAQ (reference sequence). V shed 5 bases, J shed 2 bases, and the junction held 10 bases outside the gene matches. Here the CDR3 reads CASSPPGQSSTDTQYF. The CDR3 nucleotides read TGTGCCAGCAGCCCGCCGGGACAGTCGTCCACAGATACGCAGTATTTT.